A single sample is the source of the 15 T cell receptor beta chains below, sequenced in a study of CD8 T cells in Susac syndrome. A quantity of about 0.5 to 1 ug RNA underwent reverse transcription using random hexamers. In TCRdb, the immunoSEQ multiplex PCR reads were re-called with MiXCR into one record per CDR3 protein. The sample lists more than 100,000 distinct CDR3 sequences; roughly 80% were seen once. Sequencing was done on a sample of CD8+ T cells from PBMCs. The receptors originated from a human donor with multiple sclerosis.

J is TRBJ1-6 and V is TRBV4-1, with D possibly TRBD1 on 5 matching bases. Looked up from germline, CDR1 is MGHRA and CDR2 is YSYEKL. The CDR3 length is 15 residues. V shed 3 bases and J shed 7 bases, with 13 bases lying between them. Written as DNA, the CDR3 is TGCGCCAGCAGCCATTCCGGGACGGAGAATTCACCCCTCCACTTT. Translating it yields CASSHSGTENSPLHF.

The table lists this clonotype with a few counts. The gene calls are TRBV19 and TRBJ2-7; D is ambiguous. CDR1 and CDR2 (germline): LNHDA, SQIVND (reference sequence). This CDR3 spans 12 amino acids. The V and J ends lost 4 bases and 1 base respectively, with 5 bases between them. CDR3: CASSTGSYEQYF. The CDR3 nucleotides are TGTGCCAGTAGTACAGGTTCCTACGAGCAGTACTTC.

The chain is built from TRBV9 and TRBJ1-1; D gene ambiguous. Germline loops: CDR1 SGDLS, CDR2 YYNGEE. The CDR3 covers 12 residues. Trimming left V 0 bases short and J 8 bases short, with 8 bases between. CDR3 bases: TGTGCCAGCAGCGTAGAAGGTTTCGAAGCTTTCTTT. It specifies CASSVEGFEAFF.

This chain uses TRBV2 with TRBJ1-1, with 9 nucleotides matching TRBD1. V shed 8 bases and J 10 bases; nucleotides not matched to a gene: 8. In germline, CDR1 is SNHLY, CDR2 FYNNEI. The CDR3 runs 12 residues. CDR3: CASLGQGLGAFF. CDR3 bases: TGTGCCAGCCTGGGACAGGGTTTGGGAGCTTTCTTT.

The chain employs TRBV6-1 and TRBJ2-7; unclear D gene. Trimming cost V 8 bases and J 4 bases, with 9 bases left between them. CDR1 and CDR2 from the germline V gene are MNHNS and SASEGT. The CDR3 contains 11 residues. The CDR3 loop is CASGDLYEQYV. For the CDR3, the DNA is TGTGCCAGCGGAGACCTATACGAGCAGTACGTC.

CDR3 protein: CASSEVGQGVNEQYF. CDR3 DNA: TGTGCCAGCAGTGAAGTGGGACAGGGGGTCAACGAGCAGTACTTC. V usage is TRBV2 and J usage is TRBJ2-7, with 11 bases lining up with TRBD1. Unmatched junction bases numbered 4, after V lost 1 base and J lost 5 bases. This CDR3 spans 15 amino acids. Looked up from germline, CDR1 is SNHLY and CDR2 is FYNNEI.

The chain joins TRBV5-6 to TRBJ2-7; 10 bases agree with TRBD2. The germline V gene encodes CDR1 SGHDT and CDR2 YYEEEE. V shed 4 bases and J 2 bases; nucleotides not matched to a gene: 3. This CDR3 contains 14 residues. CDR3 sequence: CASSLAGATYEQYV. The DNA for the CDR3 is TGTGCCAGCAGCCTAGCGGGAGCGACCTACGAGCAGTACGTC.

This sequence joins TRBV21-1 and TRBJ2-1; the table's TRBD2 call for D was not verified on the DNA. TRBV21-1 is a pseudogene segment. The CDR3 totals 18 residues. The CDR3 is CASSKDLAGPSSYNEQFF. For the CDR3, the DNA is TGTGCCAGCAGCAAAGACCTAGCGGGCCCGAGCTCCTACAATGAGCAGTTCTTC.

CDR3 sequence: CASSFGANTGELFF. The CDR3 bases are TGTGCCAGCAGTTTTGGTGCTAACACCGGGGAGCTGTTTTTT. This rearrangement joins TRBV27 to TRBJ2-2; unclear D gene. Deletions cut 3 bases from V and 2 bases from J, with 7 bases between. This CDR3 spans 14 amino acids. Germline assignment: CDR1 MNHEY and CDR2 SMNVEV (reference sequence).

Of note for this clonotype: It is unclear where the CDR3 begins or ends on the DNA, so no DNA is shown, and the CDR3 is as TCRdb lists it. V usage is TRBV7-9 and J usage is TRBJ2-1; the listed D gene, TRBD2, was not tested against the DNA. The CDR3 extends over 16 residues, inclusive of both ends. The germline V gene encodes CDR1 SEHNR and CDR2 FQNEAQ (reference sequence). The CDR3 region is CASSSAPGLDNNEQFF.

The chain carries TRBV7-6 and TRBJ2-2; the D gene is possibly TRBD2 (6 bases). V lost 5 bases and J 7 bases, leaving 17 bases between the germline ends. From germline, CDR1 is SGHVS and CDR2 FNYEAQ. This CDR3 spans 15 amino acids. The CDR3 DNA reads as TGTGCCAGCAGCCTTTACCCAGGAGGGTTCGGGGAGCTGTTTTTT. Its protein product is CASSLYPGGFGELFF.

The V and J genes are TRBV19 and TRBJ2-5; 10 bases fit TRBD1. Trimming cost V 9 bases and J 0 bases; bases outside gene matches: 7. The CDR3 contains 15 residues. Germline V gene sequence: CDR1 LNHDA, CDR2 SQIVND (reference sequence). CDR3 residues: CASARTGGNQETQYF. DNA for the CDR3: TGTGCCAGCGCCCGGACAGGGGGGAACCAAGAGACCCAGTACTTC. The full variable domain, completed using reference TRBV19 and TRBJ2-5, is DGGITQSPKYLFRKEGQNVTLSCEQNLNHDAMYWYRQDPGQGLRLIYYSQIVNDFQKGDIAEGYSVSREKKESFPLTVTSAQKNPTAFYLCASARTGGNQETQYFGPGTRLLVL.

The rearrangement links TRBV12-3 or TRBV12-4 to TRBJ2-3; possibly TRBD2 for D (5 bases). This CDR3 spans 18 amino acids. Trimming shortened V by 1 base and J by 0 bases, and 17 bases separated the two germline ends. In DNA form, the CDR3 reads TGTGCCAGCAGTTTAGATCGGACTGGGTTCCGAAGCACAGATACGCAGTATTTT. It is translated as CASSLDRTGFRSTDTQYF.

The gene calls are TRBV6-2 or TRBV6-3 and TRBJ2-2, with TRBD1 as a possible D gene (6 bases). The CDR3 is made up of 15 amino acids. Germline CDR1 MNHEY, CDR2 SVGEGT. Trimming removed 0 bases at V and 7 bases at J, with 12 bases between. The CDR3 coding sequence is TGTGCCAGCAGTTACTCGGGCCAGGGGATCGGGGAGCTGTTTTTT. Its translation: CASSYSGQGIGELFF.

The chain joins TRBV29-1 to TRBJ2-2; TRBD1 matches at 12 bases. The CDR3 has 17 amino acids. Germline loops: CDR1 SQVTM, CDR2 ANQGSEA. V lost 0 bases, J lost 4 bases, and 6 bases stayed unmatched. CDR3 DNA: TGCAGCGTTGAAGACCCCGGGACAGGGGGCTCCACCGGGGAGCTGTTTTTT. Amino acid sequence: CSVEDPGTGGSTGELFF.